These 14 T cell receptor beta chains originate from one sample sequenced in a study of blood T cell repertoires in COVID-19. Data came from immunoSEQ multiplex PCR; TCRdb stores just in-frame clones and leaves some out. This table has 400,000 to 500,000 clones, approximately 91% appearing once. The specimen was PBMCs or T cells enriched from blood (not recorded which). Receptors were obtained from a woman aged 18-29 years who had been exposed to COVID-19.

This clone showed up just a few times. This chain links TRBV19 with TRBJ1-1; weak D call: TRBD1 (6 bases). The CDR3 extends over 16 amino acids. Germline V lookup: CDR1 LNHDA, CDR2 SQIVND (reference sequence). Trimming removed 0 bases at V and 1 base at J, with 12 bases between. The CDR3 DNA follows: TGTGCCAGTAGTATAGATCTGGGGGGGGCGAACACTGAAGCTTTCTTT. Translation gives CASSIDLGGANTEAFF.

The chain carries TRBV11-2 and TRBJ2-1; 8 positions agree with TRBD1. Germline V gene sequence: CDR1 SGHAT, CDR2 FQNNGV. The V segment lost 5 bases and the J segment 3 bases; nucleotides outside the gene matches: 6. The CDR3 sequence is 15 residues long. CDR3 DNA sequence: TGTGCCAGCAGCCTAGGACAGGGATACTACAATGAGCAGTTCTTC. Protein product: CASSLGQGYYNEQFF.

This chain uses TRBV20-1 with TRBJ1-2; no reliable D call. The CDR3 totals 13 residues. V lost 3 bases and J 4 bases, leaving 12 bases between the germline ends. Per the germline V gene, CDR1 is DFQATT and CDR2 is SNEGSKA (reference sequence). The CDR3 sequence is CSASPGVVYGYTF. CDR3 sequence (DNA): TGCAGTGCTAGTCCCGGGGTAGTCTATGGCTACACCTTC.

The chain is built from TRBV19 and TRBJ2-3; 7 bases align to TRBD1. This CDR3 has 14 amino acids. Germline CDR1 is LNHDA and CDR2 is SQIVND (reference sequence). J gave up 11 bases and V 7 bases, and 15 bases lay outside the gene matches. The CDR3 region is CASKTGQASDKQYF. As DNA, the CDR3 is TGTGCCAGTAAGACAGGACAGGCCTCCGACAAGCAGTATTTT.

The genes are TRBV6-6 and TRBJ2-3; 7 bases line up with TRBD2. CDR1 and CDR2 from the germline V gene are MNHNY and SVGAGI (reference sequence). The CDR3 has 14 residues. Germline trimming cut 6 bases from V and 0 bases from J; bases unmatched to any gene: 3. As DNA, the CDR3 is TGTGCCAGCAGGTCTAGCGGTAGCACAGATACGCAGTATTTT. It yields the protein CASRSSGSTDTQYF.

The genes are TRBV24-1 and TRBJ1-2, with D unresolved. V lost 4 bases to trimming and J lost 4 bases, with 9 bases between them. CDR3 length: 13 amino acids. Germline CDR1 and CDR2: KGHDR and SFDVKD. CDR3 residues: CATSEGWSYGYTF. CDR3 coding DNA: TGTGCCACCAGTGAGGGTTGGAGCTATGGCTACACCTTC.

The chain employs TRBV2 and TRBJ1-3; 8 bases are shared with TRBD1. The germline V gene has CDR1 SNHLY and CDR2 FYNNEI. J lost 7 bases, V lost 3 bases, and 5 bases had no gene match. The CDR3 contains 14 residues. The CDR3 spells CASSERQGKNTIYF. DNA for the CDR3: TGTGCCAGCAGTGAGAGACAGGGGAAGAACACCATATATTTT.

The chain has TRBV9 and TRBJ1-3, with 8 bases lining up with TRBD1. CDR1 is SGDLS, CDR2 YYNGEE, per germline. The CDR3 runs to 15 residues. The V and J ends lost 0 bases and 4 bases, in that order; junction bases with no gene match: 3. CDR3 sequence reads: CASSVGQGLGNTIYF. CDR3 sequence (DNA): TGTGCCAGCAGCGTAGGACAGGGGTTGGGAAACACCATATATTTT.

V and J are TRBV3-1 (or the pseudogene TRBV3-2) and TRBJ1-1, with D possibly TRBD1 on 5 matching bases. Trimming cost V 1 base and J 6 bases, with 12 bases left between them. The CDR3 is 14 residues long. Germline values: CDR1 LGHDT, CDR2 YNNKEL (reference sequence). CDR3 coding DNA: TGTGCCAGCAGCCAAGCCGGCCAGGGCCCTGAAGCTTTCTTT. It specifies CASSQAGQGPEAFF.

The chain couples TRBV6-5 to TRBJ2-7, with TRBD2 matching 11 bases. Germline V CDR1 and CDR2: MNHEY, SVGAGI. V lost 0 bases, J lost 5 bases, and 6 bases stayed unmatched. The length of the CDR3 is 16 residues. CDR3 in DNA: TGTGCCAGCAGTTACTCGGGTAGCGGGAGGGCCCACGAGCAGTACTTC. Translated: CASSYSGSGRAHEQYF.

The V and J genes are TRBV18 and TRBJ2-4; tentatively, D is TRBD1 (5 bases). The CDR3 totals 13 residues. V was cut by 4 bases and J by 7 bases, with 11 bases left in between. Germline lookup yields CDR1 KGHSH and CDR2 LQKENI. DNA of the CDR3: TGTGCCAGCTCACGGGGCGCCCGGAACATTCAGTACTTC. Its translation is CASSRGARNIQYF. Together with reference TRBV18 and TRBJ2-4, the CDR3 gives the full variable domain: NAGVMQNPRHLVRRRGQEARLRCSPMKGHSHVYWYRQLPEEGLKFMVYLQKENIIDESGMPKERFSAEFPKEGPSILRIQQVVRGDSAAYFCASSRGARNIQYFGAGTRLSVL.

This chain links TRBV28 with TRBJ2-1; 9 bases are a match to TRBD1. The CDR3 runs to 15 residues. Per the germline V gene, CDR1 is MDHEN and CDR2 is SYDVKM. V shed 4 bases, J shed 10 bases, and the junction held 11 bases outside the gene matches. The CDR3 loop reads CASSSPGTGTREQFF. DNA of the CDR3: TGTGCCAGCAGTTCCCCCGGGACAGGGACCAGGGAGCAGTTCTTC.

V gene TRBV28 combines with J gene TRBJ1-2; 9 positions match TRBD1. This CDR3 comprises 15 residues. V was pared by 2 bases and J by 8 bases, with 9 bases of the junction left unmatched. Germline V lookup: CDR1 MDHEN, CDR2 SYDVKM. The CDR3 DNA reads TGTGCCAGCAGTTTACCGGGACAGGGATTACTAGGCTACACCTTC. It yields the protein CASSLPGQGLLGYTF.

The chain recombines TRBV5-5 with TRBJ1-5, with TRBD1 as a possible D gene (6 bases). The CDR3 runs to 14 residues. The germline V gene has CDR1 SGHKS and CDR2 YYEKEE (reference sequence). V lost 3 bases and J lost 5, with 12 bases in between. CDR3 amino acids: CASSSDSLHQPQHF. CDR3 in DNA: TGTGCCAGCAGCTCGGACAGCTTACATCAGCCCCAGCATTTT.